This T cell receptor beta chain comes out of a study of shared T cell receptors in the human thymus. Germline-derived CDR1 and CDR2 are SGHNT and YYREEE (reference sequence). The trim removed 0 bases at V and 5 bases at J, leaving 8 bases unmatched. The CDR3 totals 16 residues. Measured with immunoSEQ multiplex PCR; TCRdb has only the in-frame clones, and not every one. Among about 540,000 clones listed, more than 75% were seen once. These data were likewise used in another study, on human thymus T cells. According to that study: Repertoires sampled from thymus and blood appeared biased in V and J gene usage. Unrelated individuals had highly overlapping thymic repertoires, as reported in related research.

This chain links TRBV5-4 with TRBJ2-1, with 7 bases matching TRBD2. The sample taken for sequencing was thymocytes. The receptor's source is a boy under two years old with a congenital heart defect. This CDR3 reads CASSLEASGPHNEQFF. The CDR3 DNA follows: TGTGCCAGCAGCTTGGAAGCTAGCGGCCCTCACAATGAGCAGTTCTTC.